The source of this TCR beta chain is a study of graft-versus-host responses after intestinal transplantation. Study overall: Each transplant was multivisceral, liver-intestinal, or isolated intestinal.

Only in-frame clones appear in the TCRdb table, and some are missing; sequencing was by immunoSEQ multiplex PCR. The data show 6,600 or so clones, approximately 24% seen once. Study-wide results and caveats: Peak GvH clone levels in circulation were associated with early post-transplant HvG declines. GvH clones occurred in recipient marrow; some first appeared in ileum or blood.

This clone was seen a handful of times. The germline gene is not matched at one end of the junction; a read error may be the cause. The germline CDR1 and CDR2 sequences are MDHEN and SYDVKM. The CDR3 loop spans 15 amino acids. Plates contained roughly 200,000 CFSE-labeled responder cells and roughly 200,000 irradiated, violet-dye-labeled stimulator cells. The sequences come from alloreactive CD8+ T cells from a mixed lymphocyte reaction culture, collected before transplantation. The subset was: CFSE-low proliferating T cells sorted from roughly 6-day pre-transplant mixed lymphocyte reaction (GvH or HvG direction). The sequence was obtained from a human patient who was an organ donor for intestinal transplantation. The chain is built from TRBV28 and TRBJ2-5, with D possibly being TRBD1 (5 bases). The CDR3: CASGLLWGSQETQYF. As DNA, the CDR3 is TGTGCCAGCGGTTTATTGTGGGGCAGCCAAGAGACCCAGTACTTC.